This section outlines one TCR beta chain sequence together with its context. Its target is not known. The CDR3 runs to 14 residues. Trimming left V 1 base short and J 3 bases short, with 6 bases between. Germline V gene lookup returns CDR1 SGHDN and CDR2 FVKESK. This entry belongs to a study of beta chain features in type 1 diabetes. All of the isolated RNA was reverse transcribed, so expressed TCRB transcripts were sequenced. Measured with immunoSEQ multiplex PCR; TCRdb has only the in-frame clones, and not every one. This table has about 400,000 clones, roughly 12% appearing once. The study's findings and limits: Type 1 diabetes patients had TCRB CDR3s that were shorter (moderately but significantly so) in all four CD4+ subsets. Naive, central memory and regulatory TCRB repertoires appeared more similar among patients than healthy donors. Because the template was cDNA, high-expressing cells might be over-represented.

This clonotype was sampled from a woman between 18 and 29 years old with type 1 diabetes. The rearrangement links TRBV14 to TRBJ2-2; TRBD2 is a possible D gene (5 bases). The sequenced sample consisted of naive CD4+ T cells from blood. The CDR3 is CASSQAGYTGELFF. The CDR3 DNA reads as TGTGCCAGCAGCCAAGCGGGGTACACCGGGGAGCTGTTTTTT.